The entry below gives a single TCR beta chain sequence along with its context. These data belong to a study of T cell changes during pregnancy in multiple sclerosis. The CDR3 consists of 16 residues. The V gene's germline CDR1 is KGHSH and CDR2 LQKENI. J gave up 3 bases and V 3 bases, and 11 bases lay outside the gene matches. Data came from immunoSEQ multiplex PCR; TCRdb stores just in-frame clones and leaves some out. This table holds around 29,000 clones, approximately 90% found once. This TCR derives from a female donor in good health, enrolled as a control in a pregnancy study. V gene TRBV18 combines with J gene TRBJ2-7; 7 bases agree with TRBD2. The specimen comprised CD4+ T cells from peripheral blood mononuclear cells, sampled in the first trimester of pregnancy. CDR3 amino acids: CASSPRAPGLGYEQYF. CDR3 in DNA: TGTGCCAGCTCACCGAGAGCTCCAGGACTAGGCTACGAGCAGTACTTC.